The rows below give T cell receptor beta chains drawn from one sample of a study of blood T cell repertoires in COVID-19. Profiling relied on immunoSEQ multiplex PCR, and the TCRdb table lists in-frame clones only, not all of them. The repertoire holds more than 110,000 clones, with 75% to 80% as singletons. The sample taken for sequencing was peripheral blood. The receptor set was obtained from a woman aged 50 to 65 with active or convalescent COVID-19. CDR3s include the opening cysteine and the closing phenylalanine or tryptophan. The order of the fields is D gene, clone size, V gene, J gene, CDR3 protein, CDR3 DNA. The D gene is left open where the match is weak. The size field is filled for only some rows; it gives once, few, many or a size class.

>TRBD1|-|TRBV7-2|TRBJ1-1
CASSPPGTVNTEAFF
TGTGCCAGCAGCCCTCCCGGGACAGTGAACACTGAAGCTTTCTTT
>-|-|TRBV12-1|TRBJ1-6
CASSLDRGGGSYNSPLHF
TGTGCCAGCAGCCTAGACAGGGGGGGAGGGTCCTATAATTCACCCCTCCACTTT
>-|once|TRBV4-1|TRBJ2-5
CASSQEGGRETQYF
TGCGCCAGCAGCCAAGAGGGGGGGCGAGAGACCCAGTACTTC
>-|-|TRBV29-1|TRBJ2-5
CSVVPGGETQYF
TGCAGCGTTGTCCCAGGAGGGGAGACCCAGTACTTC
>TRBD1|-|TRBV6-5|TRBJ1-2
CASRRDSYGYTF
TGTGCCAGCAGACGGGACAGCTATGGCTACACCTTC
>-|few|TRBV28|TRBJ1-3
CASSTVHGRGNTIYF
TGTGCCAGCAGTACCGTACACGGTCGCGGCAACACCATATATTTT
>-|-|TRBV27|TRBJ2-5
CASSLSRQNQETQYF
TGTGCCAGCAGTTTATCCCGACAGAACCAAGAGACCCAGTACTTC
>-|-|TRBV7-2|TRBJ2-7
CASSLGVRSYEQYF
TGTGCCAGCAGCTTAGGCGTCCGGTCCTACGAGCAGTACTTC
>-|-|TRBV5-5|TRBJ1-1
CASSRTTGAGAFF
TGTGCCAGCAGCCGGACGACAGGAGCTGGAGCTTTCTTT
>TRBD1|-|TRBV14|TRBJ1-4
CASSQRQGRNEKLFF
TGTGCCAGCAGCCAAAGACAGGGTAGAAATGAAAAACTGTTTTTT
>TRBD1|-|TRBV7-8|TRBJ1-1
CASSFRWDRGRTETTGTEAFF
TGTGCCAGCAGCTTTAGATGGGACAGGGGGCGTACCGAAACAACGGGCACTGAAGCTTTCTTT
>-|-|TRBV10-3|TRBJ1-2
CAISGQGRDGYTF
TGTGCCATCAGCGGCCAGGGGCGGGATGGCTACACCTTC
>TRBD1|-|TRBV28|TRBJ2-5
CASRDPGQGWETQYF
TGTGCCAGCAGAGATCCGGGACAGGGGTGGGAGACCCAGTACTTC
>-|once|TRBV30|TRBJ1-4
CAWRARPRGNEKLFF
TGTGCCTGGAGAGCGCGGCCCCGGGGGAATGAAAAACTGTTTTTT
>-|-|TRBV18|TRBJ2-1
CASSPPVGDRFF
TGTGCCAGCTCACCACCCGTCGGGGATAGGTTCTTC
>TRBD1|-|TRBV7-8|TRBJ2-2
CASSPNRGAGGELFF
TGTGCCAGCAGCCCGAACAGGGGCGCGGGCGGGGAGCTGTTTTTT
>-|-|TRBV9|TRBJ1-1
CASTFSTQNTEAFF
TGTGCCAGCACCTTCTCAACACAGAACACTGAAGCTTTCTTT
>-|-|TRBV6-6|TRBJ1-1
CASSRGQNTEAFF
TGTGCCAGCAGCCGAGGACAGAACACTGAAGCTTTCTTT
>TRBD1|once|TRBV7-9|TRBJ2-1
CASSGTGSNNEQFF
TGTGCCAGCAGCGGGACAGGGTCTAACAATGAGCAGTTCTTC
>-|-|TRBV5-4|TRBJ2-1
CASSLQTGGLYNEQFF
TGTGCCAGCAGCTTGCAAACGGGGGGCCTCTACAATGAGCAGTTCTTC
>-|-|TRBV5-1|TRBJ1-1
CASSPPLTGPNTEAFF
TGCGCCAGCAGCCCCCCCCTTACAGGGCCGAACACTGAAGCTTTCTTT
>TRBD1|-|TRBV3-1/TRBV3-2|TRBJ1-5
CASSQGGTGDQPQHF
TGTGCCAGCAGCCAAGGGGGGACAGGGGATCAGCCCCAGCATTTT
>TRBD2|-|TRBV19|TRBJ2-2
CASSTTSGSLPGELFF
TGTGCCAGTAGTACGACTAGCGGGAGTTTACCCGGGGAGCTGTTTTTT
>-|-|TRBV1|TRBJ2-7
CTSSQDFRPSGPRDEQYF
TGCACCAGCAGCCAAGATTTTCGGCCTAGCGGGCCCCGCGACGAGCAGTACTTC
>-|-|TRBV7-2|TRBJ1-2
CASSLAGSGGYTF
TGTGCCAGCAGCTTAGCAGGAAGCGGGGGCTACACCTTC
>TRBD1|-|TRBV19|TRBJ2-2
CASSIGGQGVNTGELFF
TGTGCCAGTAGTATAGGGGGACAGGGGGTGAACACCGGGGAGCTGTTTTTT
>TRBD2|-|TRBV30|TRBJ2-1
CASHLLATNEQFF
TGTGCCTCGCACCTACTAGCGACAAATGAGCAGTTCTTC
>-|-|TRBV19|TRBJ1-4
CASSIPGGGPTNEKLFF
TGTGCCAGTAGTATTCCCGGCGGGGGGCCAACTAATGAAAAACTGTTTTTT
>-|-|TRBV6-1|TRBJ1-2
CASSEAGGDGDGYTF
TGTGCCAGCAGTGAAGCAGGAGGGGATGGGGATGGCTACACCTTC
>-|-|TRBV12-5|TRBJ2-1
CASGLARRGRDNEQFF
TGTGCTAGTGGTTTGGCCCGCAGGGGACGGGACAATGAGCAGTTCTTC
>TRBD1|-|TRBV19|TRBJ1-5
CASSDRASNQPQHF
TGTGCCAGTTCGGACAGGGCAAGCAATCAGCCCCAGCATTTT
>TRBD2|-|TRBV5-1|TRBJ2-3
CASSLGLAGVFTDTQYF
TGCGCCAGCAGCTTGGGACTAGCGGGGGTTTTCACAGATACGCAGTATTTT
>-|-|TRBV18|TRBJ2-1
CASSPSDSSSYNEQFF
TGTGCCAGCTCACCGTCCGACAGTTCGTCCTACAATGAGCAGTTCTTC
>-|-|TRBV27|TRBJ1-2
CASSFISSYGYTF
TGTGCCAGCAGTTTCATCAGTTCCTATGGCTACACCTTC
>-|few|TRBV28|TRBJ1-5
CASSLIQGLDNQPQHF
TGTGCCAGCAGTTTGATTCAGGGGCTGGACAATCAGCCCCAGCATTTT
>TRBD1|-|TRBV7-9|TRBJ1-3
CASRQGASGNTIYF
TGTGCCAGCAGGCAGGGGGCGTCTGGAAACACCATATATTTT
>-|-|TRBV11-1|TRBJ2-1
CASSLGGAAYNEQFF
TGTGCCAGCAGCTTGGGCGGGGCCGCGTACAATGAGCAGTTCTTC
>-|-|TRBV18|TRBJ1-2
CASSPGQNYGYTF
TGTGCCAGCTCACCAGGACAGAACTATGGCTACACCTTC
>-|-|TRBV19|TRBJ1-2
CASSAAAGVVNYGYTF
TGTGCCAGTAGTGCAGCTGCGGGAGTTGTTAACTATGGCTACACCTTC
>TRBD2|-|TRBV7-9|TRBJ2-3
CASSSPTSGGSTDTQYF
TGTGCCAGCAGCTCTCCTACTAGCGGGGGGAGCACAGATACGCAGTATTTT
>TRBD2|-|TRBV28|TRBJ2-2
CASSFLTGTSGPYTGELFF
TGTGCCAGCAGTTTTTTAACCGGGACTAGCGGGCCCTACACCGGGGAGCTGTTTTTT
>-|-|TRBV28|TRBJ1-2
CAAGAYYGYTF
TGTGCCGCAGGGGCCTACTATGGCTACACCTTC